This is a list of T cell receptor beta chains from one sample in a study of T cell responses to AZD1222 COVID-19 vaccine. This table comes from immunoSEQ multiplex PCR, and its TCRdb copy is limited to in-frame clones, with some not included. The data show approximately 130,000 clones, around 90% seen once. Sequenced here: peripheral blood, sampled 28 days after the second AZD1222 dose. These receptors were collected from an adult who received the AZD1222 COVID-19 vaccine. Each CDR3 is given with its conserved first and last residue. The D gene is left open where the match is weak. Clone sizes are given selectively: once, few, many, or a class where the clone is expanded.

j_call | cdr3_length | v_call | d_call | clone_size | cdr3_aa | cdr3_nt
TRBJ2-3 | 13 | TRBV6-2/TRBV6-3 | NA | NA | CASSYYYTDTQYF | TGTGCCAGCAGTTATTATTACACAGATACGCAGTATTTT
TRBJ2-4 | 16 | TRBV19 | NA | NA | CASSFRQAGGKNIQYF | TGTGCCAGTAGTTTTCGACAGGCCGGCGGAAAAAACATTCAGTACTTC
TRBJ1-5 | 13 | TRBV19 | TRBD1 | NA | CASTTGGGQPQHF | TGTGCCAGTACTACAGGGGGCGGTCAGCCCCAGCATTTT
TRBJ2-3 | 13 | TRBV19 | NA | few | CATGMGYTDTQYF | TGTGCCACCGGTATGGGTTACACAGATACGCAGTATTTT
TRBJ1-1 | 13 | TRBV18 | NA | NA | CASSPLMNTEAFF | TGTGCCAGCTCACCTCTCATGAACACTGAAGCTTTCTTT
TRBJ2-5 | 14 | TRBV11-3 | TRBD2 | NA | CASSPTSGQETQYF | TGTGCCAGCAGCCCGACTAGCGGCCAAGAGACCCAGTACTTC
TRBJ2-1 | 14 | TRBV7-2 | TRBD2 | NA | CASSLNGRVNEQFF | TGTGCCAGCAGCTTAAACGGGAGGGTAAATGAGCAGTTCTTC
TRBJ2-5 | 18 | TRBV7-8 | NA | NA | CASSLMGTLQGGEETQYF | TGTGCCAGCAGCTTAATGGGGACTCTCCAGGGAGGCGAAGAGACCCAGTACTTC
TRBJ1-6 | 16 | TRBV7-2 | NA | NA | CATGVKTSSYNSPLHF | TGTGCCACGGGGGTTAAGACGAGCTCCTATAATTCACCCCTCCACTTT
TRBJ1-2 | 14 | TRBV19 | TRBD1 | NA | CASEPGGTNYGYTF | TGTGCCAGCGAACCAGGGGGGACTAACTATGGCTACACCTTC
TRBJ2-1 | 14 | TRBV19 | TRBD1 | NA | CASSSGQGIDEQFF | TGTGCCAGTAGTTCGGGACAGGGTATCGATGAGCAGTTCTTC
TRBJ2-1 | 13 | TRBV9 | NA | NA | CASSVEARNEQFF | TGTGCCAGCAGCGTAGAGGCCCGCAATGAGCAGTTCTTC
TRBJ1-4 | 14 | TRBV6-5 | NA | NA | CASSQTVTNEKLFF | TGTGCCAGCAGCCAGACAGTCACTAATGAAAAACTGTTTTTT
TRBJ1-2 | 13 | TRBV19 | NA | NA | CASSAGPNYGYTF | TGTGCCAGTAGCGCAGGGCCGAACTATGGCTACACCTTC
TRBJ1-2 | 14 | TRBV19 | NA | NA | CASSPTASVGGYTF | TGTGCCAGTAGTCCCACGGCCTCCGTAGGTGGCTACACCTTC
TRBJ2-2 | 16 | TRBV9 | TRBD2 | NA | CASSVTGLRSTGELFF | TGTGCCAGCAGCGTAACGGGACTACGAAGCACCGGGGAGCTGTTTTTT
TRBJ1-3 | 15 | TRBV25-1 | NA | NA | CASSESGNSGNTIYF | TGTGCCAGCAGTGAATCGGGGAACTCTGGAAACACCATATATTTT
TRBJ2-1 | 16 | TRBV18 | NA | NA | CASSTGTTDSYNEQFF | TGTGCCAGCTCGACCGGGACCACGGACTCCTACAATGAGCAGTTCTTC
TRBJ1-1 | 14 | TRBV11-3 | NA | NA | CASSLRAANTEAFF | TGTGCCAGCAGCTTACGGGCGGCGAACACTGAAGCTTTCTTT
TRBJ1-6 | 18 | TRBV5-1 | TRBD1 | NA | CASSLGGQGNSYNSPLHF | TGCGCCAGCAGCTTGGGCGGACAGGGGAACTCCTATAATTCACCCCTCCACTTT
TRBJ1-2 | 15 | TRBV18 | NA | NA | CASSSDTLEYYGYTF | TGTGCCAGCTCATCGGACACTCTAGAGTACTATGGCTACACCTTC
TRBJ2-7 | 13 | TRBV28 | TRBD1 | NA | CASSSGQALEQYF | TGTGCCAGCAGTTCCGGACAGGCTTTAGAGCAGTACTTC
TRBJ2-1 | 15 | TRBV27 | TRBD2 | NA | CASSPGSGRPGEQFF | TGTGCCAGCAGTCCGGGGAGCGGGAGGCCGGGTGAGCAGTTCTTC
TRBJ2-1 | 19 | TRBV11-3 | TRBD2 | NA | CASSLGSVGLAASYNEQFF | TGTGCCAGCAGCTTAGGGTCGGTAGGACTAGCGGCCTCCTACAATGAGCAGTTCTTC
TRBJ2-3 | 13 | TRBV29-1 | NA | NA | CSVVEGGTDTQYF | TGCAGCGTTGTAGAGGGCGGCACAGATACGCAGTATTTT
TRBJ2-7 | 13 | TRBV7-2 | NA | NA | CASSSHSGYEQYF | TGTGCCAGCAGCTCCCACAGCGGATACGAGCAGTACTTC
TRBJ2-3 | 16 | TRBV12-5 | TRBD1 | NA | CASGVSGQGKTDTQYF | TGTGCTAGTGGTGTGTCGGGACAGGGTAAGACAGATACGCAGTATTTT
TRBJ2-3 | 13 | TRBV28 | NA | NA | CASNIDATDTQYF | TGTGCCAGCAACATCGATGCCACAGATACGCAGTATTTT
TRBJ2-1 | 14 | TRBV3-1/TRBV3-2 | TRBD2 | NA | CASSQPGTRVEQFF | TGTGCCAGCAGCCAGCCCGGGACTAGGGTTGAGCAGTTCTTC
TRBJ2-2 | 14 | TRBV9 | NA | once | CASSRRLTLGELFF | TGTGCCAGCAGCAGGCGACTAACCCTCGGGGAGCTGTTTTTT
TRBJ2-7 | 15 | TRBV25-1 | TRBD2 | NA | CASMGGGGGTYEQYF | TGTGCCAGCATGGGAGGTGGGGGGGGAACCTACGAGCAGTACTTC
TRBJ1-2 | 16 | TRBV7-5 | NA | once | CVRSTRPQDRGHGYTF | TGTGTCAGAAGCACGCGGCCACAGGACAGGGGGCATGGCTACACCTTC
TRBJ1-2 | 12 | TRBV19 | NA | NA | CATAQGDYGYTF | TGTGCCACCGCACAGGGAGACTATGGCTACACCTTC
TRBJ2-2 | 15 | TRBV7-9 | TRBD1 | NA | CASSLGQGSTGELFF | TGTGCCAGCAGCCTGGGACAGGGGAGCACCGGGGAGCTGTTTTTT
TRBJ2-6 | 16 | TRBV24-1 | NA | NA | CATSDPSLSGANVLTF | TGTGCCACCAGTGATCCGAGCCTCTCTGGGGCCAACGTCCTGACTTTC
TRBJ2-7 | 16 | TRBV18 | NA | NA | CASSRFETGSSYEQYF | TGTGCCAGCTCACGGTTTGAAACAGGGAGCTCCTACGAGCAGTACTTC
TRBJ2-1 | 17 | TRBV15 | NA | NA | CATSRDSQGPPYNEQFF | TGTGCCACCAGCAGAGATTCACAGGGTCCCCCTTACAATGAGCAGTTCTTC
TRBJ2-5 | 13 | TRBV3-1/TRBV3-2 | NA | NA | CASSQHSQETQYF | TGTGCCAGCAGCCAACACAGTCAAGAGACCCAGTACTTC
TRBJ2-7 | 14 | TRBV7-3 | NA | NA | CASSLLGGFDEQYF | TGTGCCAGCAGCTTATTAGGAGGCTTTGACGAGCAGTACTTC
TRBJ1-6 | 14 | TRBV9 | TRBD1 | once | CASSPRTGPSPLHF | TGTGCCAGCAGCCCAAGGACAGGGCCCTCACCCCTCCACTTT
TRBJ1-1 | 16 | TRBV13 | NA | NA | CASSFRGGFGDTEAFF | TGTGCCAGCAGCTTCCGGGGCGGGTTTGGAGACACTGAAGCTTTCTTT
TRBJ1-2 | 14 | TRBV19 | NA | NA | CASSIGQSNYGYTF | TGTGCCAGTAGTATAGGACAGTCTAACTATGGCTACACCTTC